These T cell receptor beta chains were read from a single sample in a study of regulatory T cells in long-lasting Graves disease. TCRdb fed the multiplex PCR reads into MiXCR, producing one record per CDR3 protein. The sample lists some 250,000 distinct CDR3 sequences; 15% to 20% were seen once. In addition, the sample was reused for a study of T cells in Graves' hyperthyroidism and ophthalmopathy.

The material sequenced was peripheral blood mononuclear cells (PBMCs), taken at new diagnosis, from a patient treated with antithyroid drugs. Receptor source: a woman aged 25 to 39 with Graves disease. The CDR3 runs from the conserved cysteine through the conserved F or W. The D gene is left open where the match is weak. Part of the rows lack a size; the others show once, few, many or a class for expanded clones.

CASTPGSHYGYTF	TGTGCCAGCACCCCCGGGTCTCACTATGGCTACACCTTC	many	TRBJ1-2	TRBV6-1	-
CASSPSGGRGNQPQHF	TGTGCCAGCAGCCCGTCCGGAGGCCGCGGCAATCAGCCCCAGCATTTT	once	TRBJ1-5	TRBV7-2	-
CASSLFWAPYGYTF	TGTGCCAGCAGCTTATTTTGGGCTCCCTATGGCTACACCTTC	many	TRBJ1-2	TRBV7-2	-
CSARQGRINEQFF	TGCAGTGCTCGACAGGGGAGGATCAATGAGCAGTTCTTC	many	TRBJ2-1	TRBV20-1	TRBD1
CSASRTGSDQPQHF	TGCAGTGCCTCCCGGACAGGTAGCGATCAGCCCCAGCATTTT	-	TRBJ1-5	TRBV20-1	TRBD1
CASSEPGTDTQYF	TGTGCCAGCAGCGAGCCCGGCACAGATACGCAGTATTTT	many	TRBJ2-3	TRBV11-2	-
CASSPGTSGLQTQYF	TGTGCCAGCAGCCCCGGGACTAGCGGGCTGCAGACCCAGTACTTC	many	TRBJ2-5	TRBV7-2	TRBD2
CASSLARMDTEAFF	TGCGCCAGCAGCTTGGCTCGAATGGACACTGAAGCTTTCTTT	many	TRBJ1-1	TRBV5-1	-
CASRDSGRDNEKLFF	TGTGCCAGCAGGGACTCGGGGAGAGATAATGAAAAACTGTTTTTT	many	TRBJ1-4	TRBV11-2	-
CASSEVSQGADEQYF	TGCGCCAGCAGTGAAGTCTCCCAGGGAGCGGATGAGCAGTACTTC	-	TRBJ2-7	TRBV10-1	-
CASSESRGGGQPQHF	TGCGCCAGCAGTGAGTCGAGAGGGGGTGGACAGCCCCAGCATTTT	-	TRBJ1-5	TRBV10-2	-
CASSREGANTEAFF	TGTGCCAGCAGCCGGGAGGGGGCTAACACTGAAGCTTTCTTT	once	TRBJ1-1	TRBV3-1	TRBD1
CASSQDGRGTEGKLFF	TGCGCCAGCAGCCAAGATGGCCGGGGGACTGAAGGAAAACTGTTTTTT	many	TRBJ1-4	TRBV4-1	-
CSVRLQGAPNYGYTF	TGCAGCGTGCGACTACAGGGGGCGCCCAACTATGGCTACACCTTC	many	TRBJ1-2	TRBV29-1	TRBD1
CASSPPGQAGEKLFF	TGTGCCAGCAGTCCACCGGGACAGGCAGGTGAAAAACTGTTTTTT	many	TRBJ1-4	TRBV6-1	TRBD1
CASSENRALAFF	TGTGCCAGCAGTGAAAACAGGGCGTTAGCTTTCTTT	-	TRBJ1-1	TRBV2	-
CASSFGDTTGELFF	TGCGCCAGCAGCTTTGGAGACACCACCGGGGAGCTGTTTTTT	many	TRBJ2-2	TRBV5-1	-
CASAAGGGTEAFF	TGTGCCAGCGCCGCAGGAGGGGGCACTGAAGCTTTCTTT	many	TRBJ1-1	TRBV12-3/TRBV12-4	-
CASSLAGLKQAYTF	TGCGCCAGCAGCTTGGCCGGACTTAAGCAGGCCTACACCTTC	few	TRBJ1-2	TRBV5-1	-
CASSRRYEQYF	TGTGCCAGCAGTCGCAGGTACGAGCAGTACTTC	few	TRBJ2-7	TRBV12-3/TRBV12-4	-
CASGLGKAGELFF	TGTGCTAGTGGTTTGGGTAAGGCCGGGGAGCTGTTTTTT	-	TRBJ2-2	TRBV12-5	-
CASSQGWKGRPNYGYTF	TGCGCCAGCAGCCAAGGATGGAAGGGAAGACCTAACTATGGCTACACCTTC	-	TRBJ1-2	TRBV4-1	-
CASSVGDLRSTDTQYF	TGTGCCAGCAGCGTAGGAGACCTCCGGAGCACAGATACGCAGTATTTT	many	TRBJ2-3	TRBV9	-
CASSIGWGNTEAFF	TGTGCCAGTAGTATAGGATGGGGGAACACTGAAGCTTTCTTT	many	TRBJ1-1	TRBV19	-
CASSGGTSGEQFF	TGCGCCAGCAGCGGCGGGACTAGCGGCGAGCAGTTCTTC	many	TRBJ2-1	TRBV5-1	TRBD2
CASSVYQGGYTF	TGCGCCAGCAGCGTCTACCAGGGAGGCTACACCTTC	many	TRBJ1-2	TRBV5-1	-
CSAVAGAHGYTF	TGCAGTGCTGTAGCGGGGGCCCATGGCTACACCTTC	-	TRBJ1-2	TRBV20-1	-
CSVEDQGNEAFF	TGCAGCGTTGAAGATCAAGGAAATGAAGCTTTCTTT	many	TRBJ1-1	TRBV29-1	-
CASSQPNQPQHF	TGCGCCAGCAGCCAACCAAATCAGCCCCAGCATTTT	many	TRBJ1-5	TRBV4-1	-
CASSRVQTYEQYF	TGTGCCAGCAGCCGGGTCCAGACCTACGAGCAGTACTTC	many	TRBJ2-7	TRBV4-2	-
CASSHVAGGEADTQYF	TGTGCCAGCAGCCATGTAGCGGGGGGTGAGGCAGATACGCAGTATTTT	-	TRBJ2-3	TRBV3-1	TRBD2
CASSLTARGRPQHF	TGTGCCAGCAGTTTAACGGCGCGCGGGAGGCCCCAGCATTTT	-	TRBJ1-5	TRBV27	-
CASSLTPDSFHEQYF	TGTGCCAGCAGCTTAACCCCGGACAGTTTCCACGAGCAGTACTTC	many	TRBJ2-7	TRBV7-3	-
CASSLRRQGVLPSNTGELFF	TGTGCCAGCAGTTTAAGAAGACAGGGTGTTCTGCCGTCGAACACCGGGGAGCTGTTTTTT	once	TRBJ2-2	TRBV12-3/TRBV12-4	TRBD1
CASSALGETQYF	TGTGCCAGCAGCGCACTGGGAGAGACCCAGTACTTC	-	TRBJ2-5	TRBV7-6	-
CASVRDANSYEQYF	TGTGCCAGCGTCCGGGACGCCAACTCCTACGAGCAGTACTTC	once	TRBJ2-7	TRBV6-2/TRBV6-3	-
CASSPSRAAGDSVEQFF	TGTGCCAGCAGTCCGTCAAGGGCGGCGGGAGATAGTGTTGAGCAGTTCTTC	-	TRBJ2-1	TRBV2	TRBD2
CASRKGLAGSGAQYF	TGTGCCAGCAGAAAGGGACTAGCGGGATCCGGGGCCCAGTACTTC	-	TRBJ2-5	TRBV27	TRBD2
CASSTGLAGHNLQYF	TGCGCCAGCAGCACAGGACTAGCGGGGCACAACCTGCAGTACTTC	-	TRBJ2-7	TRBV5-1	TRBD2
CASTQGLAENIQYF	TGTGCCAGCACCCAGGGACTAGCTGAAAACATTCAGTACTTC	once	TRBJ2-4	TRBV28	TRBD2
CASGGGVGANVLTF	TGTGCCTCCGGGGGGGGGGTCGGGGCCAACGTCCTGACTTTC	-	TRBJ2-6	TRBV27	TRBD2
CASSLYLTEAFF	TGTGCCAGCAGCTTATATCTCACTGAAGCTTTCTTT	many	TRBJ1-1	TRBV7-9	-